The sequence of this T cell receptor (beta chain) was determined in a study of blood T cells in healthy people across ages. Study-level results: Naive CD4+ cell counts and diversity both ran higher in long-lived than in aged donors. Diversity figures based on one million T cells were deemed too low. It was not known whether donors were CMV positive (a possible confounder of expanded clonotype changes).

Notes on this clonotype: Its antigen is undetermined.

From germline, CDR1 is LGHNA and CDR2 YNFKEQ. This CDR3 has 14 amino acids. The second PCR ran about 6 to 12 cycles with a sample-barcoded 5' primer and J-beta primers. Using its own MiXCR run on the 5' RACE reads, TCRdb lists one record per CDR3 protein. The sample lists approximately 800,000 distinct CDR3 sequences, 58% seen once, with around 20% in the top ten. Total RNA amounts of at least 6 micrograms were extracted per sample. The chain carries TRBV4-2 and TRBJ2-5; D call uncertain. The J call is uncertain, as TRBJ2-7 better fits the DNA end. Sample: blood. The receptor was isolated from a man younger than 40 in good health. CDR3 residues: CASSHGEETYEQYF. The DNA for the CDR3 is TGTGCCAGCAGCCATGGGGAAGAGACCTACGAGCAGTACTTC.